Listed below are T cell receptor beta chains from one sample, sequenced in a study of Graves' ophthalmopathy and Graves' hyperthyroidism. A single record per CDR3 protein comes from TCRdb applying MiXCR to the multiplex PCR reads. The data contain around 1.1 million distinct CDR3 sequences, less than 45% of them singletons. The sequencing sample was made of peripheral blood or thyroid tissue (not recorded which). These TCRs come from an adult man with Graves' hyperthyroidism. Both conserved end residues are part of each CDR3. A D gene is named only where the DNA matches it firmly. Rows may omit the clone size; those that give it use once, few, many or a size class.

-,TRBV20-1,TRBJ2-7,few,TGCAGTGCTAGAAAGGGGCAGGGGAACGAGCAGTACTTC,CSARKGQGNEQYF
-,TRBV11-2,TRBJ2-3,-,TGTGCCAGCAGTCGACAGGTTGCAGATACGCAGTATTTT,CASSRQVADTQYF
TRBD2,TRBV20-1,TRBJ2-7,-,TGCAGTGCCAACCCACTAGCGGGGTACGAGCAGTACTTC,CSANPLAGYEQYF
-,TRBV28,TRBJ1-1,-,TGTGCCAGCACCTGGGGGGCAGCGAACACTGAAGCTTTCTTT,CASTWGAANTEAFF
TRBD1,TRBV10-3,TRBJ1-5,-,TGTGCCATCAGTCGACAGGGACAGCCCCAGCATTTT,CAISRQGQPQHF
-,TRBV29-1,TRBJ2-5,-,TGCAGCTCTGGGGTAACAGTTCAAGAGACCCAGTACTTC,CSSGVTVQETQYF
TRBD1,TRBV19,TRBJ1-3,-,TGTGCCAGTAGTTCCACAGGGGGCTCGGTTTGGAACACCATATATTTT,CASSSTGGSVWNTIYF
-,TRBV5-8,TRBJ2-7,-,TGTGCCAGCAGCTTGGCCGCAGGCCTTGGTGAGCAGTACTTC,CASSLAAGLGEQYF
-,TRBV11-2,TRBJ1-2,-,TGTGCCAGTAGTACCCGGACAGACCGCGGGGGCTACACCTTC,CASSTRTDRGGYTF
TRBD2,TRBV6-5,TRBJ2-5,-,TGTGCCAGCAGTGGACGAGGCGGGGGGGCACGAGAGACCCAGTACTTC,CASSGRGGGARETQYF
-,TRBV7-2,TRBJ1-4,once,TGTGCCAGCCGGCAATCGTATGTGGGTGAAAAACTGTTTTTT,CASRQSYVGEKLFF
-,TRBV7-2,TRBJ2-7,-,TGTACCAGCAGCTTAGCGGAGGCCTACGAGCAGTACTTC,CTSSLAEAYEQYF
TRBD2,TRBV7-4,TRBJ2-2,-,TGTGCCAGCAGGTCTAGCGGGGGTCCCGGGGAGCTGTTTTTT,CASRSSGGPGELFF
-,TRBV5-6,TRBJ1-1,many,TGTGCCAGCAGCTTGGCTTACAGGGAAACGAACACTGAAGCTTTCTTT,CASSLAYRETNTEAFF
-,TRBV25-1,TRBJ1-4,-,TGTGCCAGCAGTGACGCGGGGGCGAGGGATAATGAAAAACTGTTTTTT,CASSDAGARDNEKLFF